This TCR beta chain was sequenced during a study of cytotoxic CD8 clonotypes in ibrutinib-treated CLL. In the study overall: Partial responses totalled approximately 25 and complete responses 2; after median about six years, roughly 14 remained remitted and around twelve progressed.

Trimming removed 7 bases from V and 5 bases from J, with 12 bases in between. The CDR3 is 13 amino acids. The germline gives CDR1 SGHVS, CDR2 FQNEAQ. A word on this clone: As yet, its antigen is unknown.

Study results and caveats: At baseline, clonality was higher than in age-matched healthy donors and correlated with CD8+ counts. Clonality, elevated at ibrutinib response, dropped back toward baseline at progression.

The sequencing depth, 1 in 200,000 to 1 in 1 million T cells, was the target. Clones were read by immunoSEQ multiplex PCR, and TCRdb kept only the in-frame ones, dropping some. The data hold hundreds of thousands of clones, with around 70% observed a single time. This TCR came from a human donor with chronic lymphocytic leukemia. Sequencing was performed on PBMCs, taken after 24 months of ibrutinib treatment. The chain has TRBV7-8 and TRBJ2-1, with D perhaps TRBD1 (6 bases). The CDR3 loop is CASNTGKNNEQFF. CDR3 DNA: TGTGCCAGCAACACAGGGAAGAACAATGAGCAGTTCTTC.